This entry features one T cell receptor (beta chain) sequence. Its antigen is not identified. This specimen comes from a study of beta chain features in type 1 diabetes. Study results and caveats: Equally in patients and controls, PCR might preferentially amplify shorter templates. Type 1 diabetes patients showed a moderate but significant shortening of TCRB CDR3s in all four CD4+ subsets. Diminished insertions and augmented deletions at VDJ junctions characterized type 1 diabetes patients. Comparison showed that naive, central memory and Treg TCRB repertoires appeared more similar among patients than among healthy donors.

Germline values: CDR1 LNHDA, CDR2 SQIVND (reference sequence). V trimming: 10 bases; J trimming: 15 bases; junction bases outside the gene matches: 14. The CDR3 is 12 residues long. Purity of each sorted population was above 98%. The isolated RNA, all of it, was reverse transcribed, so expressed TCRB transcripts were what got sequenced. Repertoires were generated with immunoSEQ multiplex PCR, while TCRdb's copy carries only in-frame clones and drops some. Found here are fewer than 200,000 clones, 9% to 12% of them singletons; the top ten hold around 0.48%. Sequencing input: central memory CD4+ T cells from blood. The receptor was derived from a man younger than 45 with type 1 diabetes. V and J are TRBV19 and TRBJ2-1; TRBD1 matches 8 bases. CDR3 DNA: TGTGCCACCTTGGGCCGGGACAGGTGTCCGTTCTTC. This codes for CATLGRDRCPFF.